This T cell receptor beta chain was retrieved from a study of cytomegalovirus exposure and HLA in healthy donors. Regarding the study as a whole: Researchers catalogued roughly 150 TCR beta chains as cytomegalovirus-associated. Sequence variants that were highly shared formed a cluster that was likely a sequencing artifact. Common viral pathogens seemed, in a later analysis, to connect with several of the most significant clusters. Later analysis associated a missense DCLRE1C variant with TCR beta V- and J-gene trimming.

This clone was detected only a few times. Its antigen remains unknown. PCR involved 60 Vbeta and 13 Jbeta primers. Repertoires were generated with immunoSEQ multiplex PCR, while TCRdb's copy carries only in-frame clones and drops some. The repertoire holds roughly 130,000 clones, with roughly 74% as singletons. The CDR3 is made up of 16 amino acids. The germline gives CDR1 MGHRA, CDR2 YSYEKL. Trimming removed 2 bases from V and 0 bases from J, with 10 bases in between. This clonotype originated in a woman in her 50s in good health and CMV-seropositive. Sequencing was done on a sample of PBMCs. V usage is TRBV4-1 and J usage is TRBJ1-4; tentatively, D is TRBD1 (5 bases). The CDR3 bases are TGCGCCAGCAGCCAAACCCCGGGGGCAACTAATGAAAAACTGTTTTTT. Amino acid sequence: CASSQTPGATNEKLFF.